Presented here are 7 T cell receptor beta chains from one specimen sequenced in a study of vaccination and CD4 T cells after COVID-19. No antigen is known for these receptors. Treatment denoted: roughly 10-day PBMC culture with coronavirus spike peptide pools or control peptides (ViraFEST assay). CD4+ T cells that had been cultured provided DNA sequenced with the Oncomine TCR Beta short-read assay. TCRdb re-derived calls from the PCR reads in MiXCR, one entry per CDR3 protein. Among about 21,000 distinct CDR3 sequences, about 61% were seen once, and the ten largest hold 6% to 8%. Sequenced input: CD4+ T cells from blood, cultured in vitro. The source of these receptors is a human donor who had recovered from COVID-19.

V usage is TRBV19 and J usage is TRBJ1-1; maybe TRBD1 (6 bases). CDR3 length: 13 amino acids. CDR1 is LNHDA and CDR2 is SQIVND in the germline V gene (reference sequence). Trimming shortened V by 7 bases and J by 1 base, and 10 bases separated the two germline ends. The CDR3, as DNA: TGTGCCAGTACTGGGGACAAGAACACTGAAGCTTTCTTT. It translates to CASTGDKNTEAFF.

This clonotype was seen a single time. V and J are TRBV11-2 and TRBJ1-2, with D uncertain. The CDR3 extends over 14 amino acids. From germline, CDR1 is SGHAT and CDR2 FQNNGV. Trimming left V 5 bases short and J 8 bases short, with 18 bases between. CDR3: CASSPPAPGQGYTF. CDR3 bases: TGTGCCAGCAGCCCGCCGGCCCCCGGGCAGGGCTACACCTTC.

The chain joins TRBV24-1 to TRBJ2-1; TRBD2 matches at 7 bases. With 5 bases clipped from V and 3 bases from J, the junction kept 9 bases outside the gene matches. This CDR3 comprises 16 residues. Germline V gene sequence: CDR1 KGHDR, CDR2 SFDVKD. In nucleotides, the CDR3 is TGTGCCACCAGTGCCGAGGCGGGAGTCCTCTACAATGAGCAGTTCTTC. It is translated as CATSAEAGVLYNEQFF.

This clonotype was counted between two and nine times. The V gene is TRBV11-2, the J gene TRBJ2-5; D call uncertain. The germline V and J ends were trimmed by 7 bases and 5 bases, with 17 bases remaining between them. Germline assignment: CDR1 SGHAT and CDR2 FQNNGV. The CDR3 has 14 residues. In nucleotides, the CDR3 is TGTGCCAGCAACAAAGTCGTGTCTAGGGAGACCCAGTACTTC. It translates to CASNKVVSRETQYF.

This chain links TRBV18 with TRBJ1-6; a weak D match, TRBD1 (6 bases). V lost 3 bases, J lost 10 bases, and 10 bases lay in between. The CDR3 totals 13 residues. The germline CDR1 and CDR2 sequences are KGHSH and LQKENI. The DNA of the CDR3 is TGTGCCAGCTCACCCCCAAGGGGGTCACCCCTCCACTTT. The encoded protein is CASSPPRGSPLHF.

V is TRBV7-2 and J is TRBJ1-2; a possible D gene is TRBD1 (5 bases). From germline, CDR1 is SGHTA and CDR2 FQGNSA. The CDR3 loop spans 14 amino acids. V dropped 5 bases and J dropped 6 bases, with 16 bases sitting between them. The CDR3 spells CASSLGAGLDGYTF. The CDR3 nucleotides read TGTGCCAGCAGCCTTGGGGCCGGACTGGATGGCTACACCTTC. The entire variable domain, with the rest obtained from reference TRBV7-2 and TRBJ1-2, is as follows: GAGVSQSPSNKVTEKGKDVELRCDPISGHTALYWYRQSLGQGLEFLIYFQGNSAPDKSGLPSDRFSAERTGGSVSTLTIQRTQQEDSAVYLCASSLGAGLDGYTFGSGTRLTVV.

V and J are TRBV6-1 and TRBJ1-2; tentatively, D is TRBD1 (5 bases). CDR1 is MNHNS, CDR2 SASEGT, per germline. The CDR3 runs to 15 residues. The V and J ends lost 6 bases and 2 bases respectively, with 16 bases between them. CDR3 protein: CASRLRRDANYGYTF. The CDR3 region has the DNA TGTGCCAGCAGACTCCGCCGGGACGCAAACTATGGCTACACCTTC.